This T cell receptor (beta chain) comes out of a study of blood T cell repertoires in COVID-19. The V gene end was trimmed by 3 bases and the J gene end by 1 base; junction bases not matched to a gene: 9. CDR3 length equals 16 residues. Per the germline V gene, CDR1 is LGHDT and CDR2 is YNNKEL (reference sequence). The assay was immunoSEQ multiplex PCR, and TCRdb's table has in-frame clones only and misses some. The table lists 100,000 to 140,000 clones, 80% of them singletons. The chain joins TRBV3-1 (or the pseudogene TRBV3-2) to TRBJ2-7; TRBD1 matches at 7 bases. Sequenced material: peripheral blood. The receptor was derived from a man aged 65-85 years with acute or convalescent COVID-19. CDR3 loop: CASSQLGDRGSYEQYF. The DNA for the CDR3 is TGTGCCAGCAGCCAGTTAGGGGACAGAGGATCCTACGAGCAGTACTTC.